These 21 T cell receptor beta chains originate from one sample sequenced in a study of T cell repertoires in cytomegalovirus infection. Using its own MiXCR run on the reads, TCRdb lists one record per CDR3 protein. The sample consists of approximately 990,000 distinct CDR3 sequences, around 32% of them appearing once. The antigens of these receptors remain unknown. The sequences come from cultured CD8+ T cells from PBMCs, collected from culture after CMV antigen stimulation. Receptors were obtained from a human donor in good health (CMV status not recorded). Some clones in this sample may be carry-over from other donors' samples.

This clonotype was seen ten or more times. The rearrangement links TRBV7-8 to TRBJ2-7, with TRBD1 matching 8 bases. V gave up 3 bases and J gave up 1 base; unmatched junction bases: 5. The CDR3 has 15 amino acids. CDR1 and CDR2 from the germline V gene are SGHVS and FQNEAQ. The CDR3 reads CASSFGGTGSYEQYF. CDR3 coding DNA: TGTGCCAGCAGCTTTGGCGGGACAGGATCCTACGAGCAGTACTTC.

This clonotype was seen many times. This rearrangement joins TRBV7-8 to TRBJ2-3; the match to TRBD2 covers 8 bases. V lost 10 bases and J lost 2; bases outside the gene matches: 8. Germline V gives CDR1 SGHVS, CDR2 FQNEAQ. The CDR3 contains 14 residues. CDR3 amino acids: CAINSGGVTDTQYF. In DNA, the CDR3 is TGTGCCATAAACAGCGGGGGCGTCACAGATACGCAGTATTTT.

This clonotype was observed a few times. CDR3 in amino acids: CASSPSLLRGTEAFF. The CDR3 DNA sequence: TGTGCCAGCAGCCCAAGTCTCCTCCGAGGCACTGAAGCTTTCTTT. V and J are TRBV5-4 and TRBJ1-1; D is unresolved. V was shortened by 4 bases and J by 4 bases, with 17 bases between the two germline ends. CDR1 SGHNT and CDR2 YYREEE come from the germline V gene (reference sequence). CDR3 size: 15 residues.

The rearrangement joins TRBV19 to TRBJ2-7; D is uncertain. CDR1 LNHDA and CDR2 SQIVND come from the germline V gene (reference sequence). The V and J ends lost 2 bases and 5 bases respectively, with 7 bases between them. This CDR3 region has 12 residues. The CDR3 DNA reads TGTGCCAGTAGTATAAAAGGGAACGAGCAGTACTTC. Protein product: CASSIKGNEQYF.

The CDR3 DNA reads TGTGCCAGCAGCGGACGGAGTATAAGCAATCAGCCCCAGCATTTT. This encodes CASSGRSISNQPQHF. This chain connects TRBV28 to TRBJ1-5; D not resolved. CDR1 is MDHEN and CDR2 is SYDVKM in the germline V gene. V was clipped by 6 bases and J by 1 base, with 13 bases between them. The CDR3 is made up of 15 amino acids.

This clonotype has a handful of counts. The CDR3 DNA sequence: TGTGCCAGCAGTCCCAGCGGGGGACACACAGATACGCAGTATTTT. Its translation: CASSPSGGHTDTQYF. This chain joins TRBV6-4 and TRBJ2-3; 8 bases align to TRBD2. V lost 5 bases to trimming and J lost 2 bases; unmatched junction nucleotides: 6. The CDR3 runs 15 residues. Germline lookup yields CDR1 MRHNA and CDR2 SNTAGT.

This clonotype occurred many times. CDR3 coding DNA: TGTGCCAGCAGCTTAGCAGGTTGGACCTATAGCAATCAGCCCCAGCATTTT. This translates into CASSLAGWTYSNQPQHF. The chain joins TRBV7-8 to TRBJ1-5; D is ambiguous. Trimming cost V 0 bases and J 0 bases, with 12 bases left between them. The CDR3 contains 17 residues. In germline, CDR1 is SGHVS, CDR2 FQNEAQ.

In its sample, this clonotype was seen many times. This chain links TRBV7-2 with TRBJ1-5; possible D gene TRBD1, 6 bases. Trimming removed 5 bases at V and 4 bases at J, with 9 bases between. Germline values: CDR1 SGHTA, CDR2 FQGNSA. The CDR3 spans 13 residues. The CDR3 DNA sequence: TGTGCCAGCAGCACCGGACAGAATCAGCCCCAGCATTTT. Its translation: CASSTGQNQPQHF.

This rearrangement joins TRBV6-1 to TRBJ2-7, with D perhaps matching TRBD1 or TRBD2 (6 bases each). Germline CDR1 reads MNHNS; CDR2 reads SASEGT. CDR3 length: 12 amino acids. V lost 5 bases to trimming and J lost 5 bases, with 10 bases between them. The CDR3, as DNA: TGTGCCAGCAGTTACAGGGAGGACGAGCAGTACGTC. Translating gives CASSYREDEQYV.

The chain is built from TRBV12-3 or TRBV12-4 and TRBJ1-2; perhaps TRBD1 as D (6 bases). Trimming stripped 3 bases from V and 8 bases from J, with 19 bases between. The CDR3 consists of 15 residues. The CDR3 DNA is TGTGCCAGCAGTTTCTCCCCGGTCCCTGGGGGCGGCTACACCTTC. Encoded protein: CASSFSPVPGGGYTF.

The chain links TRBV13 to TRBJ2-3, with a tentative D call TRBD1 (6 bases). V lost 5 bases and J lost 2, with 17 bases in between. Germline V lookup: CDR1 PRHDT, CDR2 FYEKMQ (reference sequence). CDR3 length: 16 amino acids. CDR3 sequence: CASSRLPGALTDTQYF. The CDR3 DNA reads TGTGCCAGCAGCAGATTACCAGGGGCCCTCACAGATACGCAGTATTTT. Supplemented by reference TRBV13 and TRBJ2-3, the full variable domain reads AAGVIQSPRHLIKEKRETATLKCYPIPRHDTVYWYQQGPGQDPQFLISFYEKMQSDKGSIPDRFSAQQFSDYHSELNMSSLELGDSALYFCASSRLPGALTDTQYFGPGTRLTVL.

The CDR3 DNA sequence: TGTGCCAGCAGCTTAGCGGCCCTGGGTTTAGAAGAGACCCAGTACTTC. Translation: CASSLAALGLEETQYF. V gene TRBV7-9 combines with J gene TRBJ2-5; D call uncertain. The CDR3 consists of 16 residues. The V end was cut by 0 bases, the J end by 3 bases, with 14 bases between. Germline CDR1 and CDR2: SEHNR and FQNEAQ (reference sequence).

The chain carries TRBV7-9 and TRBJ1-1, with D possibly matching TRBD1 (5 bases). Germline V gene sequence: CDR1 SEHNR, CDR2 FQNEAQ (reference sequence). The V end was cut by 1 base, the J end by 1 base, with 16 bases between. CDR3 length: 17 amino acids. The CDR3 loop is CASSLGDVGDPNTEAFF. The CDR3 DNA reads TGTGCCAGCAGCTTAGGGGACGTCGGAGACCCGAACACTGAAGCTTTCTTT.

This clonotype appeared a few times. The chain is built from TRBV10-3 and TRBJ1-4, with a weak D call TRBD1 (5 bases). Germline V CDR1 and CDR2: ENHRY, SYGVKD. The CDR3 has 15 residues. Deletions cut 4 bases from V and 5 bases from J, with 14 bases between. The CDR3: CAISASGTENEKLFF. The CDR3 DNA follows: TGTGCCATCAGTGCTTCCGGGACGGAGAATGAAAAACTGTTTTTT.

This clonotype was seen a handful of times. V and J are TRBV7-9 and TRBJ2-1; D remains unclear. Germline values: CDR1 SEHNR, CDR2 FQNEAQ (reference sequence). V gave up 1 base and J gave up 7 bases, with 8 bases separating them. The CDR3 runs 13 residues. In DNA form, the CDR3 reads TGTGCCAGCAGCTTAGTCGAATGGAATGAGCAGTTCTTC. Translation: CASSLVEWNEQFF. The full variable domain, its missing parts supplied by reference TRBV7-9 and TRBJ2-1, is DTGVSQNPRHKITKRGQNVTFRCDPISEHNRLYWYRQTLGQGPEFLTYFQNEAQLEKSRLLSDRFSAERPKGSFSTLEIQRTEQGDSAMYLCASSLVEWNEQFFGPGTRLTVL.

V is TRBV6-5 and J is TRBJ2-2; D tentatively fits TRBD1 or TRBD2 (5 bases each). V lost 0 bases to trimming and J lost 3 bases, with 8 bases between them. Germline assignment: CDR1 MNHEY and CDR2 SVGAGI. CDR3 length equals 15 residues. CDR3: CASSYSGEYTGELFF. CDR3 nucleotides: TGTGCCAGCAGTTACTCGGGGGAGTACACCGGGGAGCTGTTTTTT.

For this clonotype: One end of the junction varies from germline; a read error may be responsible. This chain links TRBV19 with TRBJ1-1; D is unresolved. Looked up from germline, CDR1 is LNHDA and CDR2 is SQIVND (reference sequence). The CDR3 totals 10 residues. The CDR3 DNA reads TGTGTCAGTTACAAGTCTGAAGCTTTCTTT. It yields the protein CVSYKSEAFF.

The gene calls are TRBV2 and TRBJ2-1; no definite D call. Between the trimmed V and J ends, which lost 6 bases and 9 bases, there was a span of 15 bases. The CDR3 consists of 13 residues. From germline, CDR1 is SNHLY and CDR2 FYNNEI. The CDR3 protein is CASSPLGLGEQFF. CDR3 coding DNA: TGTGCCAGCAGCCCCCTCGGGTTGGGTGAGCAGTTCTTC.

This chain joins TRBV12-3 or TRBV12-4 and TRBJ2-6; D is undetermined. The CDR3 is 13 residues long. The V end lost 4 bases, the J end lost 5 bases, and 6 bases lay between the germline ends. CDR3 amino acids: CASSSPWANVLTF. The CDR3 coding sequence is TGTGCCAGCAGTTCACCATGGGCCAACGTCCTGACTTTC.

This clonotype was counted many times. The chain combines TRBV7-6 with TRBJ2-7, with D maybe TRBD2 (5 bases). Germline CDR1 and CDR2: SGHVS and FNYEAQ. Trimming left V 5 bases short and J 2 bases short, with 16 bases between. The CDR3 is 15 residues long. The CDR3 DNA follows: TGTGCCAGCAGCCCGGAGCGGACTTCAGCCTACGAGCAGTACTTC. This codes for CASSPERTSAYEQYF. Full variable domain (missing parts from reference TRBV7-6 and TRBJ2-7): GAGVSQSPRYKVTKRGQDVALRCDPISGHVSLYWYRQALGQGPEFLTYFNYEAQQDKSGLPNDRFSAERPEGSISTLTIQRTEQRDSAMYRCASSPERTSAYEQYFGPGTRLTVT.

This clonotype was picked up many times. This chain uses TRBV7-2 with TRBJ2-5; D might be TRBD2 (6 bases). The CDR3 has 16 amino acids. Germline lookup yields CDR1 SGHTA and CDR2 FQGNSA. V shed 5 bases and J shed 0 bases, with 16 bases lying between them. Here the CDR3 DNA reads TGTGCCAGCAGCCCCCTGGGGGAGGTGGACCAAGAGACCCAGTACTTC. This encodes CASSPLGEVDQETQYF.